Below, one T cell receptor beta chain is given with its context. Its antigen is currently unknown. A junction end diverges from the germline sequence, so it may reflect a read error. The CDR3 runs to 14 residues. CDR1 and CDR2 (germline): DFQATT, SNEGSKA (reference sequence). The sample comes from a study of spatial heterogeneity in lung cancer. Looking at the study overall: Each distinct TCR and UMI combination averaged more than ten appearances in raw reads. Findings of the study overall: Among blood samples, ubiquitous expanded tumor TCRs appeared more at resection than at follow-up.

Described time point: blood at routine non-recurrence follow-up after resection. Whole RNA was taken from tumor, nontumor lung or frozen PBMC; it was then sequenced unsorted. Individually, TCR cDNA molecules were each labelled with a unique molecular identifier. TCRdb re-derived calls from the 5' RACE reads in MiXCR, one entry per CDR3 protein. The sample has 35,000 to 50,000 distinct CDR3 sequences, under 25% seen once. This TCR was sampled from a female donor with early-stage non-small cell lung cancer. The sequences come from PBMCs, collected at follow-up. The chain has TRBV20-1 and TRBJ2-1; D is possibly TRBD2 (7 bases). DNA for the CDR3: TGCAGTGTCAGGAGGGAGGGGGGGTACATTGAGCAGTTCTTC. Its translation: CSVRREGGYIEQFF.